The clone carrying this TCR beta chain was picked up many times. Its antigen is unknown. This specimen comes from a study of T-cell reconstitution after alpha-beta-depleted transplantation in children. The study, taken as a whole, reports: The high TCRbeta diversity at day 60 in some patients came from surviving recipient T cells and thymic progenitors. Approximately two months post-transplant, alpha-beta T cells reportedly originated from several hundred expanded graft clones. By one year post-transplant, T-cell counts and diversity largely arose from T cells that were newly produced.

Library preparation (for TCRbeta) was performed with unique molecular identifiers. TCRdb called the PCR reads again in MiXCR, with one record for every CDR3 protein. The sample lists fewer than 700,000 distinct CDR3 sequences; more than 20% were seen once. With 4 bases removed from V and 5 bases from J, the gap between germline ends came to 16 bases. Germline lookup yields CDR1 SGDLS and CDR2 YYNGEE. The CDR3 has 15 amino acids. Sequences were derived from PBMCs, mostly from graft donor cells, sampled 360 days after TCRalphabeta/CD19-depleted stem cell transplant. The chain combines TRBV9 with TRBJ2-1; D possibly corresponds to TRBD1 (6 bases). This receptor was obtained from a boy under three years old who had a stem cell transplant for acute myeloid leukemia, so the T cells may come from the graft donor. The CDR3 nucleotides read TGTGCCAGCAGCTCACGACAGGAGGCTAACAATGAGCAGTTCTTC. Translating it yields CASSSRQEANNEQFF.